Listed below are T cell receptor beta chains from one sample, sequenced in a study of T cell repertoires in cytomegalovirus infection. Antigen specificity for these receptors is unknown. TCRdb reprocessed the reads with MiXCR, giving one entry per CDR3 protein. This table holds under 350,000 distinct CDR3 sequences, 22% found once. The sequenced sample was cultured PBMCs, obtained from culture after CMV antigen stimulation. The receptors shown here come from a human donor in good health (CMV status not recorded). Some clones in this sample may be carry-over from other donors' samples. The CDR3 runs from the conserved cysteine through the conserved F or W. The D gene is left open where the match is weak. Expanded clones are given a class, and other clones once, few, many or no size at all.

size | J | V | D | CDR3 | DNA
few | TRBJ2-2 | TRBV12-5 | NA | CASSIRERVGELFF | TGTGCTAGTTCCATACGGGAGAGGGTCGGGGAGCTGTTTTTT
NA | TRBJ1-2 | TRBV28 | NA | CASNQDYGYTF | TGTGCCAGCAATCAGGACTATGGCTACACCTTC
NA | TRBJ2-1 | TRBV7-9 | TRBD1 | CASSSWTGLGEQFF | TGTGCCAGCAGCTCCTGGACAGGGCTGGGGGAGCAGTTCTTC
few | TRBJ1-5 | TRBV10-3 | NA | CAISVVQNQPQHF | TGTGCCATCAGTGTAGTTCAGAATCAGCCCCAGCATTTT
many | TRBJ2-7 | TRBV28 | TRBD1 | CASSPGQAYYEQYF | TGTGCCAGCAGCCCTGGACAGGCATACTACGAGCAGTACTTC
many | TRBJ2-5 | TRBV7-9 | NA | CASSLEIGLDEAAVEGLETQYF | TGTGCCAGCAGCTTAGAGATCGGCCTTGACGAGGCAGCCGTCGAAGGTTTGGAGACCCAGTACTTC
many | TRBJ1-1 | TRBV7-2 | NA | CASSPQASMNTEAFF | TGTGCCAGCAGCCCTCAGGCCAGTATGAACACTGAAGCTTTCTTT
few | TRBJ2-1 | TRBV11-2 | TRBD1 | CASSPFRGTGNEQFF | TGTGCCAGCAGCCCCTTCAGGGGGACGGGGAATGAGCAGTTCTTC
many | TRBJ2-3 | TRBV7-9 | NA | CASSFRPPDLYTDTQYF | TGTGCCAGCAGCTTCCGACCCCCCGATCTTTACACGGATACGCAGTATTTT
NA | TRBJ1-5 | TRBV29-1 | NA | CSVGESDSQPQHF | TGCAGCGTTGGGGAGTCAGATTCACAGCCCCAGCATTTT
few | TRBJ2-1 | TRBV18 | NA | CASLGTDLEQFF | TGTGCCAGCTTAGGGACCGACCTCGAGCAGTTCTTC
many | TRBJ2-7 | TRBV12-3/TRBV12-4 | TRBD1 | CASSPPGQGIQAYF | TGTGCCAGCAGTCCTCCGGGACAGGGGATTCAAGCGTACTTC
few | TRBJ2-2 | TRBV2 | TRBD2 | CASSFSGRAQGGELFF | TGTGCCAGCAGCTTTAGCGGGAGGGCCCAGGGCGGGGAGCTGTTTTTT
many | TRBJ2-7 | TRBV7-2 | NA | CASSPSVGEQYF | TGTGCCAGCAGCCCATCAGTGGGCGAGCAGTACTTC
few | TRBJ2-7 | TRBV5-1 | NA | CASSLERSSYEQYF | TGCGCCAGCAGCTTGGAACGCAGCTCCTACGAGCAGTACTTC
many | TRBJ1-2 | TRBV7-9 | NA | CASSLVAGWYGYTF | TGTGCCAGCAGCTTAGTGGCAGGATGGTATGGCTACACCTTC
few | TRBJ2-5 | TRBV7-6 | NA | CASSPYGGETQYF | TGTGCCAGCAGCCCGTACGGCGGGGAGACCCAGTACTTC
NA | TRBJ1-2 | TRBV5-6 | TRBD1 | CASSFGTGAGYTF | TGTGCCAGCAGCTTCGGGACAGGGGCAGGCTACACCTTC
few | TRBJ1-6 | TRBV12-3/TRBV12-4 | NA | CASSLAWSGNNSPLHF | TGTGCCAGCAGTTTAGCGTGGTCGGGGAACAATTCACCCCTCCACTTT
NA | TRBJ1-2 | TRBV20-1 | NA | CSARTTNGYTF | TGCAGTGCTAGAACAACTAATGGCTACACCTTC
few | TRBJ1-5 | TRBV20-1 | NA | CSAREGSSNQPQHF | TGCAGTGCTCGAGAGGGCAGTAGCAATCAGCCCCAGCATTTT
many | TRBJ2-2 | TRBV7-2 | NA | CASSQGGTGELFF | TGTGCCAGCAGCCAGGGGGGGACCGGGGAGCTGTTTTTT
many | TRBJ1-3 | TRBV7-2 | NA | CASSPEGDYTIYF | TGTGCCAGCAGCCCCGAGGGGGACTACACCATATATTTT
NA | TRBJ2-7 | TRBV6-2/TRBV6-3 | NA | CASSYAIGLSTASYEQYF | TGTGCCAGCAGTTACGCAATTGGACTAAGCACCGCTTCCTACGAGCAGTACTTC
few | TRBJ1-2 | TRBV7-9 | TRBD1 | CASSPGPWTGQNGYTF | TGTGCCAGCAGCCCCGGCCCATGGACAGGACAAAATGGCTACACCTTC
NA | TRBJ1-1 | TRBV20-1 | NA | CSARAPTANTEAFF | TGCAGTGCTAGAGCCCCGACAGCGAACACTGAAGCTTTCTTT
NA | TRBJ1-2 | TRBV7-9 | TRBD1 | CASSPPDRDGYTF | TGTGCCAGCAGCCCACCGGACAGGGACGGCTACACCTTC
NA | TRBJ2-2 | TRBV29-1 | TRBD2 | CSVELAALGTGELFF | TGCAGCGTCGAACTAGCGGCCTTAGGCACCGGGGAGCTGTTTTTT
many | TRBJ2-1 | TRBV27 | TRBD2 | CASSPSAGEFPGEQFF | TGTGCCAGCAGTCCGTCTGCGGGAGAGTTTCCGGGTGAGCAGTTCTTC
many | TRBJ2-3 | TRBV19 | NA | CASSRTGSTDTQYF | TGTGCCAGTAGTAGAACGGGGAGCACAGATACGCAGTATTTT
once | TRBJ2-1 | TRBV6-5 | TRBD1 | CASSYGTVDEQFF | TGTGCCAGCAGTTACGGGACAGTCGATGAGCAGTTCTTC
many | TRBJ1-1 | TRBV25-1 | NA | CASSGPGGGNTEAFF | TGTGCCAGCAGTGGACCAGGAGGTGGGAACACTGAAGCTTTCTTT
few | TRBJ2-1 | TRBV7-8 | TRBD2 | CASSSQTSGVRGNEQFF | TGTGCCAGCAGCTCGCAGACTAGCGGGGTCCGGGGGAATGAGCAGTTCTTC
many | TRBJ2-5 | TRBV11-2 | TRBD1 | CASSPGQGPETQYF | TGTGCCAGCAGCCCGGGACAGGGTCCAGAGACCCAGTACTTC
few | TRBJ2-3 | TRBV7-3 | NA | CASSVQSSGLSTDTQYF | TGTGCCAGCAGCGTCCAGAGTAGCGGACTTAGCACAGATACGCAGTATTTT
many | TRBJ2-3 | TRBV7-8 | NA | CASSLARDRTPYTQYF | TGTGCCAGCAGCTTAGCGCGGGACAGAACACCCTATACGCAGTATTTT
many | TRBJ2-5 | TRBV6-1 | NA | CASSTDSRPETQYF | TGTGCCAGCAGTACGGACAGTCGCCCAGAGACCCAGTACTTC
NA | TRBJ2-1 | TRBV11-2 | TRBD2 | CASSTSGIYNEQFF | TGTGCCAGCAGCACCAGCGGGATATACAATGAGCAGTTCTTC
few | TRBJ1-1 | TRBV7-9 | TRBD1 | CASSFFPGQGNTEAFF | TGTGCCAGCAGCTTTTTCCCGGGACAGGGAAACACTGAAGCTTTCTTT
NA | TRBJ2-5 | TRBV7-4 | TRBD1 | CASSPKTGIYGTQYF | TGTGCCAGCAGCCCAAAGACAGGGATTTACGGGACCCAGTACTTC
few | TRBJ2-7 | TRBV13 | TRBD1 | CASSSIDRDYEQYF | TGTGCCAGCAGCTCGATCGACAGGGACTACGAGCAGTACTTC
few | TRBJ1-1 | TRBV10-2 | NA | CASSGGVYTEAFF | TGCGCCAGCAGTGGGGGCGTGTACACTGAAGCTTTCTTT
NA | TRBJ2-7 | TRBV19 | TRBD2 | CASRPELGLAGLTGEQYF | TGTGCCAGTAGACCGGAACTTGGACTAGCGGGATTAACTGGCGAGCAGTACTTC
few | TRBJ2-1 | TRBV27 | TRBD2 | CASSSLAGGPANNEQFF | TGTGCCAGCAGTTCACTAGCGGGAGGGCCGGCGAACAATGAGCAGTTCTTC
NA | TRBJ2-5 | TRBV7-9 | NA | CASSSLRGKETQYF | TGTGCCAGCAGCTCCCTCAGGGGAAAAGAGACCCAGTACTTC
NA | TRBJ1-2 | TRBV29-1 | NA | CSVASVSDYGYTF | TGCAGCGTTGCATCCGTTTCTGACTATGGCTACACCTTC
many | TRBJ2-1 | TRBV12-3/TRBV12-4 | TRBD2 | CASSAGGPGNEQFF | TGTGCCAGCAGCGCGGGAGGGCCGGGAAATGAGCAGTTCTTC
NA | TRBJ2-1 | TRBV24-1 | NA | CATSDPGTPSYNEQFF | TGTGCCACCAGTGACCCAGGGACCCCATCCTACAATGAGCAGTTCTTC
few | TRBJ2-7 | TRBV20-1 | NA | CSASGLAEVSFVYEQYF | TGCAGTGCTAGTGGGTTAGCGGAGGTTTCATTTGTGTACGAGCAGTACTTC
NA | TRBJ2-7 | TRBV20-1 | TRBD2 | CSASPGLVGQQCF | TGCAGTGCCTCTCCGGGACTAGTGGGTCAGCAGTGCTTC
NA | TRBJ2-3 | TRBV6-8 | TRBD2 | CASSYLGLAGLMDTQYF | TGTGCCAGCAGTTACTTAGGACTAGCGGGACTAATGGATACGCAGTATTTT
many | TRBJ1-2 | TRBV7-8 | NA | CASSLDQGVGGYTF | TGTGCCAGCAGCTTGGATCAGGGTGTCGGTGGCTACACCTTC
many | TRBJ2-1 | TRBV6-2/TRBV6-3 | TRBD2 | CASRETSGRSNEQFF | TGTGCCAGCAGGGAGACTAGCGGGAGATCCAATGAGCAGTTCTTC
few | TRBJ2-6 | TRBV24-1 | NA | CATGEAGANVLTF | TGTGCCACCGGGGAGGCTGGGGCCAACGTCCTGACTTTC
few | TRBJ1-6 | TRBV19 | NA | CATRNINNSPLHF | TGTGCGACTCGAAACATTAACAATTCACCCCTCCACTTT
few | TRBJ2-3 | TRBV29-1 | NA | CSSKSDTQYF | TGCAGCTCCAAGTCAGATACGCAGTATTTT
NA | TRBJ2-7 | TRBV9 | TRBD1 | CASSVGTGGFEQYF | TGTGCCAGCAGCGTGGGGACAGGGGGCTTCGAGCAGTACTTC
NA | TRBJ2-5 | TRBV5-1 | NA | CASSFRYQETQYF | TGCGCCAGCAGCTTTCGGTACCAAGAGACCCAGTACTTC
many | TRBJ2-3 | TRBV7-9 | TRBD2 | CASSLRREYMTDTQYF | TGTGCCAGCAGCTTACGGCGGGAGTATATGACAGATACGCAGTATTTT